The sequence of this T cell receptor beta chain was determined in a study of shared clonotypes between healthy human individuals. Background on the study: CD4 naive cells filled three plates per donor, CD4 memory three, CD8 naive two and CD8 memory one.

Details on this clone: The target antigen is unknown.

Germline CDR1 is SGHRS and CDR2 is YFSETQ. V lost 4 bases to trimming and J lost 6 bases, with 13 bases between them. There are 13 residues in the CDR3. Genomic DNA per cell subset filled all wells of several immunoSEQ plates. Produced via immunoSEQ multiplex PCR; TCRdb's table is partial and in-frame only. The table lists 2,500,000 or so clones, just under 95% of them singletons. Study-level findings and limits: Clonotype sharing across donors was expected to vary with sequencing depth. Clonotypes shared by all four sorted-subset donors had higher generation probabilities than non-shared clonotypes.

Sequenced material: naive CD4+ T cells from PBMCs. Subset indicated: CD45RA+ positively selected. The V gene is TRBV5-1, the J gene TRBJ1-2; no clear D gene. The TCR sequence derives from a man aged 18 to 30 in good health. Some clones in this sample may be carry-over from other donors' samples. The CDR3 region has the DNA TGCGCCAGCAGCCCCGAGTGGGGAGATGGCTACACCTTC. This codes for CASSPEWGDGYTF.